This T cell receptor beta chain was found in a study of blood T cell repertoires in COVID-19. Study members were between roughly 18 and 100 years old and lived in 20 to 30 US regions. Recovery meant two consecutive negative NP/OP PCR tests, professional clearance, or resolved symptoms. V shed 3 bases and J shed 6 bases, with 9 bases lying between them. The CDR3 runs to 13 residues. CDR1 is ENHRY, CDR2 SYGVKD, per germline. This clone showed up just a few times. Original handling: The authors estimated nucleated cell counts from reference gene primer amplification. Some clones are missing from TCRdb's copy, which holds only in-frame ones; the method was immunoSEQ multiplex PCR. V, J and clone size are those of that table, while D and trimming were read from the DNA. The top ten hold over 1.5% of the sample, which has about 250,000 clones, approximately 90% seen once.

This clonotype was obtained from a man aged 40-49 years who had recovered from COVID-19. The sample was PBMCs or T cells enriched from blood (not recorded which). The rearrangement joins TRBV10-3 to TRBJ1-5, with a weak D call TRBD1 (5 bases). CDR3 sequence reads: CAISEGASQPQHF. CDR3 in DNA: TGTGCCATCAGTGAAGGGGCAAGTCAGCCCCAGCATTTT.